A selection of T cell receptor beta chains follows, all from one sample in a study of blood T cell repertoires in COVID-19. Sequencing used immunoSEQ multiplex PCR; TCRdb keeps in-frame clones, though not all of them. The table shows a few hundred thousand clones, with approximately 84% occurring only once. The sequenced sample consisted of peripheral blood. These receptors originate from a man in his forties with active or convalescent COVID-19. Each CDR3 is given with its conserved first and last residue. Each record gives: J gene, V gene, D gene, CDR3 protein. A D gene is named only where the DNA matches it firmly.

J: TRBJ2-5
V: TRBV6-6
D: -
CDR3: CASSYTYSAKETQYF

J: TRBJ1-3
V: TRBV28
D: -
CDR3: CASSTGRNTIYF

J: TRBJ1-2
V: TRBV6-5
D: TRBD1
CDR3: CASSYFTGGGYTF

J: TRBJ1-1
V: TRBV5-4
D: -
CDR3: CASSLIRSNTEAFF

J: TRBJ1-4
V: TRBV5-1
D: TRBD1
CDR3: CASSPRQGKTNEKLFF

J: TRBJ1-2
V: TRBV19
D: TRBD1
CDR3: CASSIFLASSTGGVYGYTF

J: TRBJ2-6
V: TRBV30
D: TRBD1
CDR3: CAWSGGTVNSGANVLTF

J: TRBJ2-5
V: TRBV5-1
D: TRBD2
CDR3: CASSSTSEETQYF

J: TRBJ2-1
V: TRBV5-1
D: -
CDR3: CASSFTGGAYNEQFF

J: TRBJ1-1
V: TRBV2
D: -
CDR3: CASSASQGIGTEAFF

J: TRBJ1-1
V: TRBV27
D: TRBD1
CDR3: CASSLRSIRTGVNTEAFF

J: TRBJ1-1
V: TRBV5-6
D: -
CDR3: CASSLPGGTNTEAFF

J: TRBJ1-2
V: TRBV12-5
D: -
CDR3: CASGSIAGRPSGWFGYTF

J: TRBJ1-4
V: TRBV27
D: -
CDR3: CASSFGRGDEKLFF

J: TRBJ1-6
V: TRBV29-1
D: TRBD1
CDR3: CSVSTGIDNSPLHF

J: TRBJ1-6
V: TRBV7-3
D: TRBD1
CDR3: CASSSQGGTGGSSPLHF

J: TRBJ2-1
V: TRBV19
D: -
CDR3: CASSNPPGSAVYNEQFF

J: TRBJ2-7
V: TRBV7-8
D: TRBD1
CDR3: CASSAYTGTGGPRQYF

J: TRBJ2-1
V: TRBV9
D: -
CDR3: CASSPRDIAYNEQFF

J: TRBJ1-1
V: TRBV28
D: TRBD1
CDR3: CASSLGRDRDLF

J: TRBJ1-1
V: TRBV18
D: TRBD1
CDR3: CASSPQGVSKSTEAFF

J: TRBJ1-2
V: TRBV28
D: -
CDR3: CASSLIGGRGYTF

J: TRBJ2-3
V: TRBV6-5
D: TRBD1
CDR3: CASSPAGGRADTQYF

J: TRBJ2-7
V: TRBV19
D: -
CDR3: CASSKPGIKYEQYF

J: TRBJ2-1
V: TRBV5-1
D: TRBD1
CDR3: CASSPGQVNEQFF

J: TRBJ2-7
V: TRBV12-3/TRBV12-4
D: TRBD1
CDR3: CASSQGQYYEQYF

J: TRBJ2-3
V: TRBV6-5
D: TRBD2
CDR3: CANGLSGSPTDTQYF

J: TRBJ1-1
V: TRBV7-9
D: -
CDR3: CASSLGQIETEAFF

J: TRBJ2-7
V: TRBV9
D: -
CDR3: CASSVGQSYEQYF

J: TRBJ2-5
V: TRBV7-3
D: -
CDR3: CASSPTGLQETQYF

J: TRBJ2-1
V: TRBV7-3
D: -
CDR3: CASSPPTSDEQFF